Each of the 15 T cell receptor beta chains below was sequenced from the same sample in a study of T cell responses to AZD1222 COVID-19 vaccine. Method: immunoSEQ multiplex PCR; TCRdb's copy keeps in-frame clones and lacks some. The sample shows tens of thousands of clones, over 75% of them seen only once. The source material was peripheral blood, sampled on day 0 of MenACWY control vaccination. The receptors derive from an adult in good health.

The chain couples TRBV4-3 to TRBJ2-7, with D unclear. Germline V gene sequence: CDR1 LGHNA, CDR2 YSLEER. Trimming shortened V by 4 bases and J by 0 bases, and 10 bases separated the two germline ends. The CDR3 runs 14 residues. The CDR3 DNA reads TGCGCCAGCAGCCTTGACCTAAGCTCCTACGAGCAGTACTTC. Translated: CASSLDLSSYEQYF.

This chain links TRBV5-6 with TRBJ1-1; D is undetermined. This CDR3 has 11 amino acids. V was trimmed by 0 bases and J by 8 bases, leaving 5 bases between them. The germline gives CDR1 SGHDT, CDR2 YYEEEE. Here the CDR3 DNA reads TGTGCCAGCAGCTTGGTGGCAGAAGCTTTCTTT. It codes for CASSLVAEAFF.

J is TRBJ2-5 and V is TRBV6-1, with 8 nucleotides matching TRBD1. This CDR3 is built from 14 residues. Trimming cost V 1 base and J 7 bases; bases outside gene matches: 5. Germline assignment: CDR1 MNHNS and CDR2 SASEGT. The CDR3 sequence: CASSEGTGKGTQYF. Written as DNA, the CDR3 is TGTGCCAGCAGTGAAGGGACAGGGAAGGGGACCCAGTACTTC.

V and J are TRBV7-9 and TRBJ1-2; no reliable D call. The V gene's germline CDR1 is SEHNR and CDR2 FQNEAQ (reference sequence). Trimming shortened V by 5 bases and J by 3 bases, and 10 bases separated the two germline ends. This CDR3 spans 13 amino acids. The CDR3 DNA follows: TGTGCCAGCAGCCCAAACGGCCACTATGGCTACACCTTC. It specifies CASSPNGHYGYTF.

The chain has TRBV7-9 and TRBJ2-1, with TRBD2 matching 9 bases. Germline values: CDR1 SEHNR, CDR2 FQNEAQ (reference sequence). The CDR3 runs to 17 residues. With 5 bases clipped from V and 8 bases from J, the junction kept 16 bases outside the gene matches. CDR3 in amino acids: CASSPGRASGTEDEQFF. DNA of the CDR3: TGTGCCAGCAGCCCCGGGCGTGCTAGCGGGACTGAGGATGAGCAGTTCTTC.

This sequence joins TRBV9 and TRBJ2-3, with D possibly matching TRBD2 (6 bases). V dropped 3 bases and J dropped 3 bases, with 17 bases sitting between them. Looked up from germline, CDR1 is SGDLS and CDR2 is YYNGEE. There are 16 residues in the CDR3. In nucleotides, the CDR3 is TGTGCCAGCAGCGCCCCCCAAGCGGGCAGGACAGATACGCAGTATTTT. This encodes CASSAPQAGRTDTQYF.

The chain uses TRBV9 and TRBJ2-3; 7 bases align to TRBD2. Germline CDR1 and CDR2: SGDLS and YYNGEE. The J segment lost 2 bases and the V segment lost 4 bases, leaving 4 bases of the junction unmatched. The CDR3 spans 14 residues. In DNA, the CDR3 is TGTGCCAGCAGCTTAAGACTAGCCACAGATACGCAGTATTTT. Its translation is CASSLRLATDTQYF.

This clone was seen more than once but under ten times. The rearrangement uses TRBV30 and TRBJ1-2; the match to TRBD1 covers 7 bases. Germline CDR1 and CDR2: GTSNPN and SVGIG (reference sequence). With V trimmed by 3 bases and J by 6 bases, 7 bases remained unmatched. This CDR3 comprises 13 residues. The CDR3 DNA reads TGTGCCTGGAGATGGGGAGGGACAGATGGCTACACCTTC. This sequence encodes CAWRWGGTDGYTF. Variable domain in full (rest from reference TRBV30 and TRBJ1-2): SQTIHQWPATLVQPVGSPLSLECTVEGTSNPNLYWYRQAAGRGLQLLFYSVGIGQISSEVPQNLSASRPQDRQFILSSKKLLLSDSGFYLCAWRWGGTDGYTFGSGTRLTVV.

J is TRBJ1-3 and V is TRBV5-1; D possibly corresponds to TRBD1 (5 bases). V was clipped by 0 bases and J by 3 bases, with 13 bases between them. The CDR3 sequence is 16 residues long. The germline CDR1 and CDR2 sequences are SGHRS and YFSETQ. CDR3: CASSLAGQGFGNTIYF. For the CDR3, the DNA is TGCGCCAGCAGCTTGGCCGGGCAGGGCTTTGGAAACACCATATATTTT.

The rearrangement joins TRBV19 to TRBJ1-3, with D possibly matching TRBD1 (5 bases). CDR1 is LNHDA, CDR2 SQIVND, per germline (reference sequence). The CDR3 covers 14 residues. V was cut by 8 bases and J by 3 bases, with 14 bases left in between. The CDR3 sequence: CASAGALGGNTIYF. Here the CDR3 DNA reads TGTGCCAGTGCCGGGGCTCTCGGTGGAAACACCATATATTTT.

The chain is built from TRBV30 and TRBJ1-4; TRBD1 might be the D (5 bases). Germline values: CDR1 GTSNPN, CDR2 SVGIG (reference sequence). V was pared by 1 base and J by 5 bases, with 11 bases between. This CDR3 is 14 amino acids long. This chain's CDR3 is CAWSEAGLNEKLFF. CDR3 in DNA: TGTGCCTGGAGTGAGGCGGGGCTGAATGAAAAACTGTTTTTT.

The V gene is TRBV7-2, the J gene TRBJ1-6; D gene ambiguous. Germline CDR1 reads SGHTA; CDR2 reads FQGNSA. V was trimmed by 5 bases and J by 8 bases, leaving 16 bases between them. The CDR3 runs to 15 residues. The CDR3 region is CASSAPGRRDSPLHF. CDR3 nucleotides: TGTGCCAGCAGCGCTCCGGGTAGGCGGGATTCACCCCTCCACTTT.

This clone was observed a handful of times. For the CDR3, the DNA is TGTGCCAGTAGTGCATACAGGGGAGAGTATGAGCAGTTCTTC. As protein: CASSAYRGEYEQFF. This chain joins TRBV19 and TRBJ2-1; 7 nucleotides match TRBD1. The CDR3 loop spans 14 amino acids. V lost 5 bases and J lost 8; bases outside the gene matches: 9. Germline V gene lookup returns CDR1 LNHDA and CDR2 SQIVND (reference sequence).

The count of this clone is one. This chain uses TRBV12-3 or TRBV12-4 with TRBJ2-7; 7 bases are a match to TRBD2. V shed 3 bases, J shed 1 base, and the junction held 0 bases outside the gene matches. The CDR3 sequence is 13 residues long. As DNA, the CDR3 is TGTGCCAGCAGTTTCGGGGGGTCCTACGAGCAGTACTTC. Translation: CASSFGGSYEQYF.

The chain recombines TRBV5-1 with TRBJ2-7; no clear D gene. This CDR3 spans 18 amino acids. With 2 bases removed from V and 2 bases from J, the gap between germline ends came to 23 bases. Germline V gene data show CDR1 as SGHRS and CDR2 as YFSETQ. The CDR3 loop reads CASSLRTASGSNTYEQYF. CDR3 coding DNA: TGCGCCAGCAGCTTAAGGACGGCCTCCGGTAGCAACACCTACGAGCAGTACTTC.